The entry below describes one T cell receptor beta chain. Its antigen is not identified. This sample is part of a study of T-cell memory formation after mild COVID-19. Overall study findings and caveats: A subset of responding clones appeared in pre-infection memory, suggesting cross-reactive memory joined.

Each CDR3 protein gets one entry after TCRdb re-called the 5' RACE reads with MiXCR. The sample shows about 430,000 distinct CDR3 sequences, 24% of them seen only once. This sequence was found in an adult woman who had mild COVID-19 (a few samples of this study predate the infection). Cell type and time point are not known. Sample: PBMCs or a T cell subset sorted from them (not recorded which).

CDR3 protein: CASSLSDRVIRAFF. CDR3 sequence (DNA): TGTGCCAGCAGCCTATCCGACAGGGTGATTAGGGCTTTCTTT. This sequence joins TRBV5-6 and TRBJ1-1; 7 bases map to TRBD1. V lost 4 bases to trimming and J lost 11 bases; unmatched junction nucleotides: 14. The CDR3 extends over 14 amino acids. CDR1 is SGHDT and CDR2 is YYEEEE in the germline V gene.